The 26 T cell receptor beta chains presented below share a single source sample, sequenced in a study of post-analysis software for immune sequencing data. Unique molecular identifiers were built into the TCR beta cDNA libraries. A single record per CDR3 protein comes from TCRdb applying MiXCR to the PCR reads. Here the sample spans approximately 660,000 distinct CDR3 sequences, approximately 60% being singletons. No antigen has been identified for these receptors. General study results and limits: Patients showed TRBV5-6, TRBV5-1 and TRBV20-1 among five TRBV segments more frequent than in controls.

The sample taken for sequencing was blood. These receptors were taken from a girl aged 2 to 10 with multiple sclerosis.

This chain connects TRBV6-1 to TRBJ1-5; 9 bases match TRBD1. The V and J ends lost 5 bases and 1 base, in that order; junction bases with no gene match: 12. The CDR3 is 18 residues long. Germline V lookup: CDR1 MNHNS, CDR2 SASEGT. CDR3 sequence (DNA): TGTGCCAGCAGTACGACGGGACAGGGAGTAAGGAGCAATCAGCCCCAGCATTTT. This codes for CASSTTGQGVRSNQPQHF.

This clonotype was found a few times. The chain is built from TRBV6-5 and TRBJ2-1; the D gene is possibly TRBD2 (5 bases). V was clipped by 0 bases and J by 10 bases, with 10 bases between them. Germline V gene sequence: CDR1 MNHEY, CDR2 SVGAGI. The CDR3 contains 13 residues. The CDR3 region is CASSYSIAREQFF. The CDR3 DNA reads as TGTGCCAGCAGTTACTCGATAGCGCGCGAGCAGTTCTTC.

This clonotype was recorded once. The chain combines TRBV13 with TRBJ1-2; 9 nucleotides align to TRBD1. V gave up 3 bases and J gave up 6 bases; unmatched junction bases: 5. Germline lookup yields CDR1 PRHDT and CDR2 FYEKMQ (reference sequence). This CDR3 has 14 amino acids. DNA of the CDR3: TGTGCCAGCAGCTTGGTAGGGACAGGGAATGGCTACACCTTC. Translated: CASSLVGTGNGYTF.

The gene calls are TRBV2 and TRBJ1-2; 7 bases line up with TRBD1. Germline CDR1 and CDR2: SNHLY and FYNNEI. The ends lost 10 bases at V and 2 bases at J; junction bases unmatched: 7. The CDR3 extends over 13 amino acids. CDR3 nucleotides: TGTGCCACCTCAAGGGGGCAGAACTATGGCTACACCTTC. Translating gives CATSRGQNYGYTF.

The chain has TRBV20-1 and TRBJ2-1; 10 bases fit TRBD2. Germline CDR1 is DFQATT and CDR2 is SNEGSKA (reference sequence). After removal of 5 bases from V and 4 bases from J, the junction contained 14 bases not matched to a gene. CDR3 length: 17 residues. The CDR3 sequence is CSAPMETSGIRYNEQFF. The CDR3 bases are TGCAGTGCTCCTATGGAAACTAGCGGGATTAGGTACAATGAGCAGTTCTTC.

The rearrangement joins TRBV12-3 or TRBV12-4 to TRBJ1-2; D uncertain. Deletions cut 3 bases from V and 0 bases from J, with 11 bases between. CDR3 size: 15 residues. CDR3 sequence reads: CASSFGLATNYGYTF. The CDR3 DNA is TGTGCCAGCAGTTTCGGACTAGCAACTAACTATGGCTACACCTTC.

The rearrangement joins TRBV28 to TRBJ2-1, with 11 bases matching TRBD1. CDR1 MDHEN and CDR2 SYDVKM come from the germline V gene. Trimming took 4 bases from V and 9 from J; bases not matched to a gene: 5. The CDR3 covers 14 residues. Written as DNA, the CDR3 is TGTGCCAGCAGTTCGGACAGGGGGCATGGTGAGCAGTTCTTC. It yields the protein CASSSDRGHGEQFF.

The V gene is TRBV7-2, the J gene TRBJ2-4, with D perhaps given as TRBD1 or TRBD2 (5 bases each). CDR3 length: 12 residues. Germline V CDR1 and CDR2: SGHTA, FQGNSA. Trimming pared 2 bases from V and 11 bases from J, leaving 10 bases between. CDR3 in DNA: TGTGCCAGCAGCTTAATGGGGGACGTTCAGTACTTC. Amino acid sequence: CASSLMGDVQYF.

Remarks on this clonotype: A read error may account for a junction end that differs from germline. The V and J genes are TRBV5-1 and TRBJ2-1, with 9 nucleotides matching TRBD2. CDR3 length equals 15 residues. From germline, CDR1 is SGHRS and CDR2 YFSETQ. The CDR3 loop is CAGSLFLAGNNEQFF. CDR3 nucleotide sequence: TGCGCCGGCAGCTTGTTCCTAGCGGGGAACAATGAGCAGTTCTTC.

This clonotype appeared once. The chain joins TRBV6-2 or TRBV6-3 to TRBJ1-2, with D unclear. Looked up from germline, CDR1 is MNHEY and CDR2 is SVGEGT. The V gene lost 7 bases and the J gene lost 4 bases, with 10 bases spanning the gap. The CDR3 loop spans 12 amino acids. CDR3 bases: TGTGCCAGCACTCAGAGCTTCTATGGCTACACCTTC. It yields the protein CASTQSFYGYTF.

The chain has TRBV28 and TRBJ2-1, with 9 bases aligning to TRBD1. The germline V gene encodes CDR1 MDHEN and CDR2 SYDVKM. V shed 3 bases and J 2 bases; nucleotides not matched to a gene: 14. This CDR3 is 19 amino acids long. CDR3 residues: CASSFRGPHRDRAYNEQFF. The DNA of the CDR3 is TGTGCCAGCAGTTTTCGTGGGCCCCACCGGGACAGGGCCTACAATGAGCAGTTCTTC.

This clonotype was observed a few times. The chain is built from TRBV29-1 and TRBJ2-3; unclear D gene. This CDR3 has 12 amino acids. V was cut by 4 bases and J by 4 bases, with 9 bases left in between. The V gene's germline CDR1 is SQVTM and CDR2 ANQGSEA. The CDR3 coding sequence is TGCAGCGTTGTACCAGTCCCAGATACGCAGTATTTT. It specifies CSVVPVPDTQYF.

The rearrangement links TRBV7-9 to TRBJ2-1, with D possibly being TRBD1 or TRBD2 (5 bases each). The CDR3 sequence is 15 residues long. CDR1 and CDR2 from the germline V gene are SEHNR and FQNEAQ (reference sequence). Trimming cost V 5 bases and J 2 bases, with 13 bases left between them. The CDR3 sequence is CASSPGTDPYNEQFF. CDR3 nucleotides: TGTGCCAGCAGCCCCGGGACGGACCCCTACAATGAGCAGTTCTTC.

This clonotype turned up a few times. The chain uses TRBV7-9 and TRBJ2-3, with D possibly TRBD1 on 5 matching bases. Trimming removed 4 bases from V and 3 bases from J, with 14 bases in between. From germline, CDR1 is SEHNR and CDR2 FQNEAQ (reference sequence). This CDR3 region has 15 residues. The CDR3 spells CASSSVVQGTDTQYF. The CDR3 bases are TGTGCCAGCAGCTCGGTAGTGCAGGGAACAGATACGCAGTATTTT.

The chain uses TRBV20-1 and TRBJ2-1, with a tentative D call TRBD1 (6 bases). The CDR3 extends over 13 amino acids. Germline CDR1 DFQATT, CDR2 SNEGSKA (reference sequence). The V and J ends lost 4 bases and 6 bases respectively, with 13 bases between them. CDR3 DNA sequence: TGCAGTGCTATAAGGGGGAGTGGCAATGAGCAGTTCTTC. Translation gives CSAIRGSGNEQFF.

The chain joins TRBV25-1 to TRBJ1-1; a weak D match, TRBD1 (6 bases). CDR3 size: 15 residues. Germline loops: CDR1 MGHDK, CDR2 SYGVNS. The V gene lost 2 bases and the J gene lost 5 bases, with 15 bases spanning the gap. CDR3 sequence (DNA): TGTGCCAGCAGTGAAGGGGGCTTCCAGAGGACTGAAGCTTTCTTT. It translates to CASSEGGFQRTEAFF.

This clonotype was seen only once. V usage is TRBV29-1 and J usage is TRBJ2-1, with TRBD2 matching over 12 bases. The germline gives CDR1 SQVTM, CDR2 ANQGSEA. CDR3 length: 16 residues. J gave up 7 bases and V 6 bases, and 13 bases lay outside the gene matches. The CDR3, as DNA: TGCAGCGTCGACGGACTAGCGGGGTCCCTTCAGAATGAGCAGTTCTTC. Its translation: CSVDGLAGSLQNEQFF.

This clonotype came up a few times. V is TRBV7-6 and J is TRBJ2-5; weak D call: TRBD2 (6 bases). CDR1 is SGHVS and CDR2 is FNYEAQ in the germline V gene. V lost 5 bases to trimming and J lost 5 bases, with 21 bases between them. There are 16 residues in the CDR3. CDR3 residues: CASSRGGDSLGETQYF. The CDR3 DNA sequence: TGTGCCAGCAGCCGGGGAGGAGATTCACTCGGGGAGACCCAGTACTTC. The whole variable domain, filled in from reference TRBV7-6 and TRBJ2-5, reads GAGVSQSPRYKVTKRGQDVALRCDPISGHVSLYWYRQALGQGPEFLTYFNYEAQQDKSGLPNDRFSAERPEGSISTLTIQRTEQRDSAMYRCASSRGGDSLGETQYFGPGTRLLVL.

This clonotype was observed once. The junction differs from germline at one of its ends, possibly a read error. This chain links TRBV10-1 with TRBJ1-4, with a possible D match to TRBD1 (6 bases). CDR3 length: 14 residues. Germline-derived CDR1 and CDR2 are WNHNN and SYGVQD (reference sequence). The CDR3 coding sequence is TGCGCCAGCAGTGAGGGGGACACTAATGAAAAACGGTTTTTT. Translation: CASSEGDTNEKRFF.

This chain joins TRBV2 and TRBJ1-2; 8 bases agree with TRBD1. The ends lost 7 bases at V and 5 bases at J; junction bases unmatched: 6. The length of the CDR3 is 13 residues. Germline CDR1 reads SNHLY; CDR2 reads FYNNEI. The CDR3 region is CASKGQAGYGYTF. As DNA, the CDR3 is TGTGCCAGCAAGGGACAGGCGGGGTATGGCTACACCTTC.

This chain joins TRBV6-6 and TRBJ1-2; 7 bases line up with TRBD1. Germline lookup yields CDR1 MNHNY and CDR2 SVGAGI (reference sequence). The CDR3 runs 14 residues. The V gene end was trimmed by 5 bases and the J gene end by 1 base; junction bases not matched to a gene: 4. This CDR3 reads CASSRDSSNYGYTF. CDR3 in DNA: TGTGCCAGCAGTCGGGACAGTAGTAACTATGGCTACACCTTC.

CDR3 loop: CASSLVQGKGNQPQHF. The DNA for the CDR3 is TGTGCCAGCAGCTTAGTTCAGGGTAAGGGCAATCAGCCCCAGCATTTT. V is TRBV7-9 and J is TRBJ1-5; tentative D call: TRBD1 (5 bases). Germline lookup yields CDR1 SEHNR and CDR2 FQNEAQ (reference sequence). This CDR3 region has 16 residues. V was shortened by 1 base and J by 2 bases, with 12 bases between the two germline ends.

Only a few counts were recorded for this clonotype. The chain uses TRBV30 and TRBJ1-4, with TRBD1 matching 7 bases. J was trimmed by 6 bases and V by 5 bases; bases with no gene match: 6. This CDR3 contains 13 residues. Germline V CDR1 and CDR2: GTSNPN, SVGIG (reference sequence). CDR3 DNA: TGTGCCTGGCTGGGACAGCCGGATGAAAAACTGTTTTTT. Encoded protein: CAWLGQPDEKLFF.

The chain joins TRBV20-1 to TRBJ2-1; perhaps TRBD1 as D (6 bases). Germline values: CDR1 DFQATT, CDR2 SNEGSKA (reference sequence). V was trimmed by 0 bases and J by 0 bases, leaving 9 bases between them. This CDR3 has 15 amino acids. CDR3 sequence (DNA): TGCAGTGCTAGAGACGGACAGATCTCCTACAATGAGCAGTTCTTC. Amino acid sequence: CSARDGQISYNEQFF.

In its sample, this clonotype was seen a few times. The chain recombines TRBV7-6 with TRBJ2-6; tentative D call: TRBD1 (6 bases). The V gene's germline CDR1 is SGHVS and CDR2 FNYEAQ. The CDR3 is 18 amino acids. Trimming took off 2 bases at V and 0 bases at J, with 14 bases between the two ends. The DNA of the CDR3 is TGTGCCAGCAGCTTAATGGCAGGGGAAACCTCTGGGGCCAACGTCCTGACTTTC. It specifies CASSLMAGETSGANVLTF.

Here the CDR3 reads CASSPRQGLSGANVLTF. CDR3 coding DNA: TGTGCCAGCAGCCCAAGACAGGGGCTCTCTGGGGCCAACGTCCTGACTTTC. This chain connects TRBV6-1 to TRBJ2-6; TRBD1 agrees at 8 bases. V gave up 6 bases and J gave up 0 bases; unmatched junction bases: 7. There are 17 residues in the CDR3. The V gene's germline CDR1 is MNHNS and CDR2 SASEGT.